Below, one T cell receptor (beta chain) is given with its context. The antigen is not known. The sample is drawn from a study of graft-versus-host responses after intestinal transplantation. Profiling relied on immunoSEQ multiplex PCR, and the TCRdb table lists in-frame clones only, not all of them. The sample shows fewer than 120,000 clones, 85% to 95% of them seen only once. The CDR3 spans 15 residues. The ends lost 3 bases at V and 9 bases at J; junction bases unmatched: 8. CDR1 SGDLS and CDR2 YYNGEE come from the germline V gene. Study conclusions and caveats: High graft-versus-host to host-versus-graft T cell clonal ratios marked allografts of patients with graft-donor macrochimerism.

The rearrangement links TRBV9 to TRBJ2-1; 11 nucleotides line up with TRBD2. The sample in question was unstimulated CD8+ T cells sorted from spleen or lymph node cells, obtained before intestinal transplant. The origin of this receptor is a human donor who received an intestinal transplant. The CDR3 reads CASSDILAGDTEQFF. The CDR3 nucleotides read TGTGCCAGCAGCGACATACTAGCGGGAGACACTGAGCAGTTCTTC.